Described below is a single T cell receptor beta chain sequence and its context. The sample comes from a study of blood T cell repertoires in COVID-19. At the level of the study: Material from acute and convalescent COVID-19 was sourced from the United States, Italy and Spain. Nucleic acid was either cDNA or gDNA, and it came from T cells, B-cell-depleted T cells, or PBMCs.

Authors' methods: Reference gene primer amplification yielded estimated nucleated cell counts. Profiling relied on immunoSEQ multiplex PCR, and the TCRdb table lists in-frame clones only, not all of them. V, J and clone size are taken as reported in that table, and D and trimming were inferred from the DNA itself. The sample lists some 120,000 clones; roughly 90% were seen once. V was cut by 3 bases and J by 2 bases, with 8 bases left in between. Looked up from germline, CDR1 is SGHAT and CDR2 is FQNNGV. The CDR3 length is 14 residues. Sequencing was performed on peripheral blood. V and J are TRBV11-2 and TRBJ1-5; tentatively, D is TRBD1 (6 bases). The receptor comes from a woman of 80 years or more with acute or convalescent COVID-19. In DNA, the CDR3 is TGTGCCAGCAGCTTTTCAGGGGGCAATCAGCCCCAGCATTTT. Residues: CASSFSGGNQPQHF.